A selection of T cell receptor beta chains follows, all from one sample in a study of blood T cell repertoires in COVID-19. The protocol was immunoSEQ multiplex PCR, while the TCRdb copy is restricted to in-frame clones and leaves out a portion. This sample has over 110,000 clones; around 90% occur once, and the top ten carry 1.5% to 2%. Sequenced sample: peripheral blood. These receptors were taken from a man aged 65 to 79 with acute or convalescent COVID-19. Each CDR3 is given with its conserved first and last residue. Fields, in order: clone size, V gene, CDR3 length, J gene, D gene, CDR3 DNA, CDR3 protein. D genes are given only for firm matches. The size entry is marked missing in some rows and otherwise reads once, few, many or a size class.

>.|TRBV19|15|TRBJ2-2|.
TGTGCCAGTAGTGTTTCCGGGGGATCGACCGGGGAGCTGTTTTTT
CASSVSGGSTGELFF
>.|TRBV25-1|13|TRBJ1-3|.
TGTGCCAGCAGTGAGGATGGACTAGGCACCATATATTTT
CASSEDGLGTIYF
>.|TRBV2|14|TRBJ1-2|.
TGTGCCAGCAGTACCCCCGGGCGGGGAACTGGCTACACCTTC
CASSTPGRGTGYTF
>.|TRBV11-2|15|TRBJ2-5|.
TGTGCCAGCAGCCCCAAGGGGGTTAGGGGAGAGACCCAGTACTTC
CASSPKGVRGETQYF
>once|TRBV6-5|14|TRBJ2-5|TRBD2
TGTGCCACCGCCGGGACTAGCGGGAGTGGGACCCAGTACTTC
CATAGTSGSGTQYF
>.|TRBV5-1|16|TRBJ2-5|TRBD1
TGCGCCAGCACGGCCGGGACAGGAGGGCTACAAGAGACCCAGTACTTC
CASTAGTGGLQETQYF
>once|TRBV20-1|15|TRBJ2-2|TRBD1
TGCAGTGCTAGTTCCCAGACAGGGAGCACCGGGGAGCTGTTTTTT
CSASSQTGSTGELFF
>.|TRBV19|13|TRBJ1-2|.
TGTGCCAGTAGGATTGCGGGGACCTCCGTCTACACCTTC
CASRIAGTSVYTF
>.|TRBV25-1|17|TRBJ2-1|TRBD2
TGTGCCAGCAGTCCACTTAGCGGGAGGGGCAAATACAATGAGCAGTTCTTC
CASSPLSGRGKYNEQFF
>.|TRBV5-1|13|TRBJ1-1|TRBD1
TGCGCCAGCAGCCGGGACAGGGCCACTGAAGCTTTCTTT
CASSRDRATEAFF
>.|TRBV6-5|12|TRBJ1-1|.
TGTGCCAGCACTGGGGCATACACTGAAGCTTTCTTT
CASTGAYTEAFF
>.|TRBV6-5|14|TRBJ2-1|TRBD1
TGTGCCAGCGGCAGGGACAGTTTAAACAATGAGCAGTTCTTC
CASGRDSLNNEQFF
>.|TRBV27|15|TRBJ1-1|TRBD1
TGTGCCAGCAGTTCCATAACAGGGGGCTTCACTGAAGCTTTCTTT
CASSSITGGFTEAFF
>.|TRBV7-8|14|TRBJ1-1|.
TGTGCCAGCAGCTTAGGAAGGGGAAGGACTGAAGCTTTCTTT
CASSLGRGRTEAFF